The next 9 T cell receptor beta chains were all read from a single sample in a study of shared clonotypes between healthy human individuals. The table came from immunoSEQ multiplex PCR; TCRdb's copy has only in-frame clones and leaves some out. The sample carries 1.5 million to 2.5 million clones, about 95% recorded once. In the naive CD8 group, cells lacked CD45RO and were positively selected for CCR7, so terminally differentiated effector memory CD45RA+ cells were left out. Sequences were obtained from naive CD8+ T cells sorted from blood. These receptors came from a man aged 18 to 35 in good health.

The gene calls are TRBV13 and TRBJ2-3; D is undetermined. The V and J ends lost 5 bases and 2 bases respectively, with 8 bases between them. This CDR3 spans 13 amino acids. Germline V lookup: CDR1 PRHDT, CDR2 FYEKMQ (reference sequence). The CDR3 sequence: CASSLEDTDTQYF. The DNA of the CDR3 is TGTGCCAGCAGCCTCGAGGACACAGATACGCAGTATTTT.

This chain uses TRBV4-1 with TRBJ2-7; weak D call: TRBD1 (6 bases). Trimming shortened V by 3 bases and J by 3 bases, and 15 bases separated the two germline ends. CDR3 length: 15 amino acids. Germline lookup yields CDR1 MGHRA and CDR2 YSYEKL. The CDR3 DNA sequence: TGCGCCAGCAGCCAGAAGATCGGGACACTCTACGAGCAGTACTTC. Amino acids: CASSQKIGTLYEQYF.

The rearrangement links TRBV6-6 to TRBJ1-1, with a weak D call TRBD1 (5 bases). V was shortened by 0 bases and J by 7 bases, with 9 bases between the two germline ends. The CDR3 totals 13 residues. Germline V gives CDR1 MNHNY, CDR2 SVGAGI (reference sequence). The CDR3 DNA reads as TGTGCCAGCAGTTACTCGTGGGGGGATGAAGCTTTCTTT. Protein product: CASSYSWGDEAFF.

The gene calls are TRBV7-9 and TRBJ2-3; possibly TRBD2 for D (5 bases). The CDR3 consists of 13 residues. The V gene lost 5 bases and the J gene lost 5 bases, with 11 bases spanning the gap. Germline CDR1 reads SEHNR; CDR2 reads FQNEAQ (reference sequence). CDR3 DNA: TGTGCCAGCAGCGACATGAGGGAAGATACGCAGTATTTT. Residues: CASSDMREDTQYF.

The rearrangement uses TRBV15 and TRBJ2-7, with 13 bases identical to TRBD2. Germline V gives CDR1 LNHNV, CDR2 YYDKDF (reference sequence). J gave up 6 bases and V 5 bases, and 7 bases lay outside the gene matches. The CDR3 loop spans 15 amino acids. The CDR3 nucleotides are TGTGCCACCAGCGAAAGACTAGCGGGAGGTTCCGAGCAGTACTTC. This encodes CATSERLAGGSEQYF. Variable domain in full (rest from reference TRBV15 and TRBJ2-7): DAMVIQNPRYQVTQFGKPVTLSCSQTLNHNVMYWYQQKSSQAPKLLFHYYDKDFNNEADTPDNFQSRRPNTSFCFLDIRSPGLGDTAMYLCATSERLAGGSEQYFGPGTRLTVT.

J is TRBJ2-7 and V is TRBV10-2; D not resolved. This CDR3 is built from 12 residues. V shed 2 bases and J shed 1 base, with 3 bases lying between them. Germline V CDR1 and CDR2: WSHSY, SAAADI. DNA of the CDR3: TGCGCCAGCAGTGAGATATCCTACGAGCAGTACTTC. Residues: CASSEISYEQYF.

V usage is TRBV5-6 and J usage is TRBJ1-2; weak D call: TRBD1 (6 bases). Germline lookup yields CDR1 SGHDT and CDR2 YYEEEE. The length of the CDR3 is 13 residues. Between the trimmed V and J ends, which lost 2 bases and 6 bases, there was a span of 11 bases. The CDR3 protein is CASSLGGVDGYTF. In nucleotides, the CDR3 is TGTGCCAGCAGCTTAGGGGGTGTGGATGGCTACACCTTC.

CDR3 protein: CASSQVLAGDEQFF. The CDR3 DNA reads TGCGCCAGCAGCCAAGTGCTAGCGGGGGACGAGCAGTTCTTC. This chain uses TRBV4-1 with TRBJ2-1, with TRBD2 matching 10 bases. V dropped 1 base and J dropped 10; count of bases not matched to a gene: 4. The CDR3 has 14 amino acids. CDR1 and CDR2 (germline): MGHRA, YSYEKL.

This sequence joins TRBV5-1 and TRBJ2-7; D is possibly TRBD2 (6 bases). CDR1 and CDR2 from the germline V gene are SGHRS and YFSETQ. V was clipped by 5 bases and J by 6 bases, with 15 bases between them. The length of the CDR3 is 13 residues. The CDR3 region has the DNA TGCGCCAGCAGTATGGACTACCTCTCCGAGCAGTACTTC. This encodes CASSMDYLSEQYF.